The next 16 T cell receptor beta chains were all read from a single sample in a study of blood T cells in healthy people across ages. A second about 7 to 11 cycle PCR used barcoded and J-beta primers. Each CDR3 protein gets one entry after TCRdb re-called the 5' RACE reads with MiXCR. The profile shows some 780,000 distinct CDR3 sequences, around 50% of them singletons. The sequenced sample consisted of blood. These receptors came from a man aged 35-49 years in good health.

The chain links TRBV9 to TRBJ2-1, with 8 bases that match TRBD1. J gave up 1 base and V 3 bases, and 6 bases lay outside the gene matches. The germline V gene encodes CDR1 SGDLS and CDR2 YYNGEE. This CDR3 spans 16 amino acids. CDR3 sequence (DNA): TGTGCCAGCAGCGGACAACAGGGGGTTTCCTACAATGAGCAGTTCTTC. Its protein is CASSGQQGVSYNEQFF.

The J gene is TRBJ2-3, the V gene TRBV28; the D is unclear. This CDR3 region has 14 residues. Per germline, CDR1 MDHEN and CDR2 SYDVKM. Deletions cut 6 bases from V and 4 bases from J, with 14 bases between. In DNA form, the CDR3 reads TGTGCCAGCAGCCGGTCCCGAGTGGCAGATACGCAGTATTTT. Translating gives CASSRSRVADTQYF.

CDR3 bases: TGCAGTGCTAGAGACATGGGCTCCTACAATGAGCAGTTCTTC. Protein product: CSARDMGSYNEQFF. The gene calls are TRBV20-1 and TRBJ2-1; D is uncertain. V was trimmed by 0 bases and J by 0 bases, leaving 6 bases between them. Germline CDR1 and CDR2: DFQATT and SNEGSKA (reference sequence). This CDR3 has 14 amino acids.

This clonotype has a handful of counts. The genes are TRBV11-2 and TRBJ2-3; D gene unclear. The CDR3 consists of 12 residues. Trimming pared 10 bases from V and 2 bases from J, leaving 10 bases between. Per germline, CDR1 SGHAT and CDR2 FQNNGV. CDR3 sequence (DNA): TGTGCCACCAGTCGCGACACAGATACGCAGTATTTT. Translated: CATSRDTDTQYF.

This clonotype was seen a few times. The chain has TRBV12-5 and TRBJ2-7; weak D call: TRBD1 (5 bases). From germline, CDR1 is LGHNT and CDR2 FRNRAP. Between the trimmed V and J ends, which lost 0 bases and 2 bases, there was a span of 14 bases. This CDR3 has 16 amino acids. The DNA for the CDR3 is TGTGCTAGTGGTTTGGTCGATACAGGTCCTACCTACGAGCAGTACTTC. This gives the protein CASGLVDTGPTYEQYF.

The chain uses TRBV24-1 and TRBJ2-4; D gene ambiguous. Trimming left V 2 bases short and J 1 base short, with 8 bases between. From germline, CDR1 is KGHDR and CDR2 SFDVKD. The CDR3 sequence is 15 residues long. The CDR3 here is CATSDSGPAKNIQYF. The CDR3, as DNA: TGTGCCACCAGTGATTCGGGTCCGGCCAAAAACATTCAGTACTTC.

The chain couples TRBV5-6 to TRBJ2-5; 8 bases line up with TRBD2. The germline gives CDR1 SGHDT, CDR2 YYEEEE. With V trimmed by 0 bases and J by 1 base, 8 bases remained unmatched. This CDR3 region has 17 residues. The CDR3 coding sequence is TGTGCCAGCAGCTTGGACCCTAGCGGGTTCATCCAAGAGACCCAGTACTTC. Its translation is CASSLDPSGFIQETQYF.

The V and J genes are TRBV27 and TRBJ1-1; 8 bases are shared with TRBD1. Per the germline V gene, CDR1 is MNHEY and CDR2 is SMNVEV (reference sequence). Trimming removed 2 bases from V and 1 base from J; junction bases left unmatched: 3. The CDR3 consists of 15 residues. CDR3 amino acids: CASSLNDRGNTEAFF. The CDR3 DNA sequence: TGTGCCAGCAGTTTAAATGACAGGGGGAACACTGAAGCTTTCTTT.

This clonotype turned up a few times. V usage is TRBV20-1 and J usage is TRBJ2-1; a weak D match, TRBD1 (5 bases). The germline V gene encodes CDR1 DFQATT and CDR2 SNEGSKA (reference sequence). The CDR3 covers 14 residues. Between the trimmed V and J ends, which lost 0 bases and 15 bases, there was a span of 21 bases. The CDR3 sequence: CSARDWSPDRKTFF. CDR3 DNA sequence: TGCAGTGCTAGAGATTGGTCCCCCGACAGAAAAACGTTCTTC.

This rearrangement joins TRBV12-3 or TRBV12-4 to TRBJ1-2; D is unclear. The CDR3 covers 15 residues. Trimming stripped 5 bases from V and 4 bases from J, with 17 bases between. As DNA, the CDR3 is TGTGCCAGCAGTCCCAACGTCGGCCCCTCCTATGGCTACACCTTC. Residues: CASSPNVGPSYGYTF.

The rearrangement links TRBV29-1 to TRBJ2-3, with D possibly TRBD1 on 6 matching bases. This CDR3 spans 15 amino acids. The ends were cut back, 7 bases at V and 2 bases at J, with 19 bases in the middle. Germline V lookup: CDR1 SQVTM, CDR2 ANQGSEA. CDR3 amino acids: CSGKDRSLYTDTQYF. The CDR3 DNA follows: TGCAGCGGGAAGGACAGAAGCCTATACACAGATACGCAGTATTTT.

This clonotype came up a few times. The chain joins TRBV10-3 to TRBJ2-3; D is possibly TRBD1 (5 bases). Between the trimmed V and J ends, which lost 4 bases and 4 bases, there was a span of 18 bases. From germline, CDR1 is ENHRY and CDR2 SYGVKD. The length of the CDR3 is 16 residues. The CDR3 reads CAISGYLIGVPDTQYF. The CDR3 DNA sequence: TGTGCCATCAGTGGTTACCTAATAGGGGTCCCAGATACGCAGTATTTT.

The chain has TRBV5-1 and TRBJ2-7; D ambiguous. Per the germline V gene, CDR1 is SGHRS and CDR2 is YFSETQ. The V end was cut by 1 base, the J end by 0 bases, with 14 bases between. CDR3 length: 16 amino acids. The chain's CDR3 is CASSLSGDITSYEQYF. CDR3 nucleotides: TGCGCCAGCAGCTTGAGTGGAGACATTACCTCCTACGAGCAGTACTTC.

V is TRBV7-2 and J is TRBJ2-4; D tentatively fits TRBD1 or TRBD2 (5 bases each). The closer fit of TRBJ2-7 to the DNA end suggests the J call may be wrong. Germline V lookup: CDR1 SGHTA, CDR2 FQGNSA. The CDR3 is made up of 14 amino acids. The CDR3 DNA reads as TGTGCCAGCAGCTTAGCTGGGGGATGGCGCGAGCAGTACTTC. Translation: CASSLAGGWREQYF.

V gene TRBV5-1 combines with J gene TRBJ1-1, with 8 bases identical to TRBD1. V was pared by 9 bases and J by 4 bases, with 11 bases of the junction left unmatched. CDR3 length: 14 amino acids. CDR1 and CDR2 from the germline V gene are SGHRS and YFSETQ. CDR3: CATQPGQVSTEAFF. In nucleotides, the CDR3 is TGCGCCACCCAGCCGGGACAGGTGTCCACTGAAGCTTTCTTT.

This clonotype was observed at least ten times. The gene calls are TRBV7-9 and TRBJ2-3; D unresolved. Trimming removed 5 bases at V and 4 bases at J, with 13 bases between. The CDR3 is made up of 14 amino acids. The germline V gene has CDR1 SEHNR and CDR2 FQNEAQ (reference sequence). The CDR3 protein is CASSTKWVADTQYF. CDR3 nucleotide sequence: TGTGCCAGCAGCACCAAATGGGTCGCAGATACGCAGTATTTT. The whole variable domain, filled in from reference TRBV7-9 and TRBJ2-3, reads DTGVSQNPRHKITKRGQNVTFRCDPISEHNRLYWYRQTLGQGPEFLTYFQNEAQLEKSRLLSDRFSAERPKGSFSTLEIQRTEQGDSAMYLCASSTKWVADTQYFGPGTRLTVL.